This TCR beta chain was sequenced during a study of Ad26.COV2.S vaccination and SARS-CoV-2 variants. Study-level points and caveats: Recipients of either vaccine or placebo displayed similar breadth of non-spike TCRs.

This table comes from immunoSEQ multiplex PCR, and its TCRdb copy is limited to in-frame clones, with some not included. The repertoire holds some 340,000 clones, with about 86% as singletons. Germline V gene data show CDR1 as SGHVS and CDR2 as FQNEAQ. CDR3 length: 13 amino acids. V trimming: 3 bases; J trimming: 11 bases; junction bases outside the gene matches: 6. Note on this clone: The antigen remains undetermined.

The treatment denotes: around 19 received Ad26.COV2.S at low or high dose, single or two shots; roughly five received placebo; per-sample allocation not given. Specimens were obtained on day 63 following the first vaccine or placebo injection. The chain couples TRBV7-8 to TRBJ2-3, with TRBD1 matching over 9 bases. Sequenced here: peripheral blood, sampled in a trial of Ad26.COV2.S vaccine versus placebo. This sequence was found in a person between 18 and 59 years old who received the Ad26.COV2.S COVID-19 vaccine or a placebo. The CDR3 spells CASSFTGGPEQYF. DNA of the CDR3: TGTGCCAGCAGCTTCACAGGGGGCCCTGAGCAGTATTTT.